This T cell receptor (beta chain) stems from a study of response to subunit inactivated influenza vaccine. Losses at the gene ends were 1 base for V and 2 bases for J; bases not matched to a gene: 3. The CDR3 has 14 amino acids. Germline V lookup: CDR1 DFQATT, CDR2 SNEGSKA (reference sequence). Via MiXCR, TCRdb re-called the RT-PCR reads, giving one row per CDR3 protein. Of about 620,000 distinct CDR3 sequences listed, about 11% are singletons. A few counts support this clonotype. These data were also reused for a study on T cells expressing NK-cell markers. Turning to that study: What made the TCR beta cDNA was 5'RACE template switching with UMIs. All TCR beta repertoires analysed originated from sorted CD3+CD56+NKG2C+, CD3+CD56+NKG2C- and CD3+CD56-NKG2C+ T cells. With respect to HCMV, most of the eight sequenced donors were seropositive, and one was seronegative. Among several donors, these clonotypes also ranked first in the CD3+CD56-NKG2C+ fraction.

The specimen was PBMCs from blood, collected on the day of vaccination. The chain employs TRBV20-1 and TRBJ2-7, with 9 bases identical to TRBD2. This TCR came from a man aged 45 to 65 who received an inactivated influenza vaccine. This CDR3 reads CSARVAGVPYEQYF. CDR3 DNA: TGCAGTGCTAGAGTAGCGGGAGTCCCCTACGAGCAGTACTTC.